The 3 T cell receptor beta chains given below trace back to one sample, sequenced in a study of T cell responses to AZD1222 COVID-19 vaccine. Generated by immunoSEQ multiplex PCR, the TCRdb table keeps only in-frame clones and is missing some. The sample lists 100,000 or so clones, 82% occurring once. The sample in question was peripheral blood, obtained on day 0 of AZD1222 vaccination. The receptors were sampled from an adult in good health.

This sequence joins TRBV19 and TRBJ1-2; D may be TRBD1 (6 bases). Trimming left V 5 bases short and J 3 bases short, with 25 bases between. The CDR3 sequence is 18 residues long. From germline, CDR1 is LNHDA and CDR2 SQIVND (reference sequence). The CDR3 protein is CASSVILRTASWDYGYTF. The CDR3 bases are TGTGCCAGTAGTGTCATCCTTCGGACAGCCAGCTGGGACTATGGCTACACCTTC.

The rearrangement uses TRBV2 and TRBJ1-1; D call uncertain. The CDR3 contains 13 residues. Per the germline V gene, CDR1 is SNHLY and CDR2 is FYNNEI. Trimming removed 1 base from V and 6 bases from J, with 9 bases in between. The CDR3 sequence: CASSEGSFAEAFF. The CDR3 bases are TGTGCCAGCAGTGAAGGCTCCTTTGCTGAAGCTTTCTTT.

The chain combines TRBV7-2 with TRBJ1-3, with D hard to call. The V end lost 1 base, the J end lost 4 bases, and 5 bases lay between the germline ends. The CDR3 length is 13 residues. The germline gives CDR1 SGHTA, CDR2 FQGNSA. The CDR3 coding sequence is TGTGCCAGCAGCTTAGGTGGGGGAAACACCATATATTTT. Encoded protein: CASSLGGGNTIYF.